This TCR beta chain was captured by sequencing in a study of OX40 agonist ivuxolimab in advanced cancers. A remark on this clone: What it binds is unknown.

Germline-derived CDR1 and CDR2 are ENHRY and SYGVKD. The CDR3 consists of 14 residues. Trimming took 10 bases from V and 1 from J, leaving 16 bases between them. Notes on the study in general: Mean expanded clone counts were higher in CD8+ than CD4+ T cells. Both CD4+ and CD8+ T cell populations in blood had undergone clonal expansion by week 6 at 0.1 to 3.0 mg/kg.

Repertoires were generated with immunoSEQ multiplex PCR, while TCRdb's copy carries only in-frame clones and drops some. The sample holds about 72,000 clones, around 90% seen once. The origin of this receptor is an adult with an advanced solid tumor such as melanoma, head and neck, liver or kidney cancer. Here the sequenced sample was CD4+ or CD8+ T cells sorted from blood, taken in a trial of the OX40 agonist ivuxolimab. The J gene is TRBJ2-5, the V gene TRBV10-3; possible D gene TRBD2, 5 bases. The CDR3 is CATQTSGSQETQYF. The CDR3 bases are TGTGCCACGCAGACCAGCGGAAGCCAAGAGACCCAGTACTTC.